The clone carrying this T cell receptor (beta chain) was found once. Its antigen remains unknown. The data are from a study of shared clonotypes between healthy human individuals. Only CD45RO-negative cells positively selected for CCR7 counted as naive CD8 cells, so terminally differentiated effector memory CD45RA+ cells were excluded. Participating donors were healthy, HIV-negative adults free of recent acute infections or vaccinations. The DNA input per sorted-subset replicate PCR was 200 to 250 ng, corresponding to some 27,000 T cell genomes. The data were produced by immunoSEQ multiplex PCR, yet TCRdb's version contains in-frame clones alone and is incomplete. Found here are about 2 million clones, around 96% of them singletons; the top ten hold around 1.2%. General study results and limits: It was the non-shared clonotypes that had lower generation probabilities than clonotypes shared by all four donors. Larger estimated richness was generally seen in naive subsets than in memory subsets.

The receptor comes from a man between 18 and 29 years old in good health. The sequencing sample was made of naive CD8+ T cells sorted from blood.

The CDR3 DNA reads TGTGCCAGCAGCTTAACCAACAGCGTAAGAACCTACGAGCAGTACTTC. It is translated as CASSLTNSVRTYEQYF. The chain employs TRBV7-9 and TRBJ2-7; D is uncertain. Trimming pared 2 bases from V and 2 bases from J, leaving 16 bases between. This CDR3 region has 16 residues. Germline-derived CDR1 and CDR2 are SEHNR and FQNEAQ (reference sequence).